Listed below are T cell receptor beta chains from one sample, sequenced in a study of early T cells in non-severe SARS-CoV-2 infection. TCRdb re-analysed the 5' RACE reads in MiXCR, keeping a single row per CDR3 protein. The sample has tens of thousands of distinct CDR3 sequences, roughly 12% seen once. Source: whole blood, taken at baseline. These receptors originate from an adult who was a healthcare worker with PCR-confirmed SARS-CoV-2 infection or an uninfected control (not recorded which). CDR3s include the opening cysteine and the closing phenylalanine or tryptophan. The order of the fields is J gene, V gene, clone size, D gene, CDR3 DNA, CDR3 protein. A D gene is named only where the DNA matches it firmly. Not all rows give a size; the values are once, few, many and, for expanded clones, a class.

>TRBJ2-1|TRBV29-1|many|TRBD2
TGCAGCGCCAGGCAGCGGGGGGACTACAATGAGCAGTTCTTC
CSARQRGDYNEQFF
>TRBJ2-5|TRBV6-2/TRBV6-3|few|.
TGTGCCAGCAGTTACTCGGACCTAGGACCGGTTACCCAGTACTTC
CASSYSDLGPVTQYF
>TRBJ2-7|TRBV7-2|few|TRBD1
TGTGCCAGCAGCTTAAGACAGGGCCACGAGCAGTACTTC
CASSLRQGHEQYF
>TRBJ2-7|TRBV7-9|.|.
TGTGCCAGCAGCTTGGACATTCTAATAGGGGAGCAGTACTTC
CASSLDILIGEQYF
>TRBJ2-2|TRBV18|many|.
TGTGCCAGCTCTTTTTTGACGGGGACCGGGGAGCTGTTTTTT
CASSFLTGTGELFF
>TRBJ1-2|TRBV7-9|.|.
TGTGCCAGCAGCCCCCATCCGGCCCTGCCCTATGGCTACACCTTC
CASSPHPALPYGYTF
>TRBJ2-2|TRBV7-9|few|.
TGTGCCAGCAGCTACCCCCACGGGGAGCTGTTTTTT
CASSYPHGELFF
>TRBJ2-3|TRBV10-2|.|TRBD1
TGCGCCAGCAGTGTCCGACAGGGGGCAATGGCAGATACGCAGTATTTT
CASSVRQGAMADTQYF
>TRBJ2-3|TRBV6-6|few|.
TGTGCCAGCAGCCCTAGTAGTAGTAGCACAGATACGCAGTATTTT
CASSPSSSSTDTQYF
>TRBJ2-3|TRBV7-9|.|.
TGTGCCAGCAGCTTAGTATCCCGAAACACAGATACGCAGTATTTT
CASSLVSRNTDTQYF
>TRBJ1-6|TRBV20-1|.|.
TGCAGTGCTAGTACAGGGTATAATTCACCCCTCCACTTT
CSASTGYNSPLHF
>TRBJ1-1|TRBV27|.|.
TGTGCCAGCAGTTTTCGACAGGCTAACACTGAAGCTTTCTTT
CASSFRQANTEAFF